This T cell receptor beta chain derives from a study of shared clonotypes between healthy human individuals. For the study at large: Researchers assigned three CD4 naive, three CD4 memory, two CD8 naive and one CD8 memory plate to each donor.

Data came from immunoSEQ multiplex PCR; TCRdb stores just in-frame clones and leaves some out. The data contain 1 million to 1.3 million clones, approximately 78% of them seen just once; the ten biggest clones take up around 0.61%. The sample holds a few counts of this clone. Its matching antigen is unknown. General study findings and limits: Relative to clonotypes present in all four donors, those not shared had lower generation probabilities. Sorted-subset sequencing was shown by rarefaction to be incomplete despite large depth.

CDR3 length: 13 amino acids. Germline lookup yields CDR1 SGHTA and CDR2 FQGNSA. The V and J ends lost 3 bases and 3 bases respectively, with 9 bases between them. A CD45RA+ naive subset and a CD45RA-negative memory subset were split from CD4+ cells. This chain uses TRBV7-2 with TRBJ2-7, with D uncertain. The specimen was memory CD4+ T cells from PBMCs. Subset reported: CD45RA-negative fraction. The sequence derives from a man between 18 and 35 years old in good health. Some clones in this sample may be carry-over from other donors' samples. CDR3 DNA sequence: TGTGCCAGCAGCTTTGGGGTAGGCTACGAGCAGTACTTC. Protein: CASSFGVGYEQYF.